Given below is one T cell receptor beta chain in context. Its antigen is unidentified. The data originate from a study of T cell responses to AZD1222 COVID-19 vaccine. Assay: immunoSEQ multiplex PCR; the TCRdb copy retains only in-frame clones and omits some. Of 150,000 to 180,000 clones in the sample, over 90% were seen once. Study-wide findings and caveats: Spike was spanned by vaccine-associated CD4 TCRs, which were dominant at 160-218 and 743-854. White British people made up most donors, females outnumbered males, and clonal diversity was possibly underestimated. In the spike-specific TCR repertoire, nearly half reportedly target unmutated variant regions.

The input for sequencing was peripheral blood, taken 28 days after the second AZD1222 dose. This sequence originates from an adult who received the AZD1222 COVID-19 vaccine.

CDR3 in DNA: TGTGCCAGCAGCCATCACAGCGGGCCAGGAACCGGGGAGCTGTTTTTT. Its translation is CASSHHSGPGTGELFF. The chain uses TRBV3-1 (or the pseudogene TRBV3-2) and TRBJ2-2; perhaps TRBD2 as D (6 bases). V was clipped by 3 bases and J by 5 bases, with 16 bases between them. The CDR3 contains 16 residues. Per germline, CDR1 LGHDT and CDR2 YNNKEL (reference sequence).